Following are 27 T cell receptor beta chains from one sample sequenced in a study of T cell responses to AZD1222 COVID-19 vaccine. The protocol was immunoSEQ multiplex PCR, while the TCRdb copy is restricted to in-frame clones and leaves out a portion. The data show 190,000 or so clones, about 94% seen once. The specimen comprised peripheral blood, sampled 28 days after the second AZD1222 dose. The receptors were gathered from an adult who received the AZD1222 COVID-19 vaccine.

This clone was picked up a small number of times. This chain uses TRBV7-3 with TRBJ2-2, with a weak D call TRBD1 (5 bases). Per the germline V gene, CDR1 is SGHTA and CDR2 is FQGTGA. The CDR3 loop spans 13 amino acids. Trimming removed 6 bases at V and 0 bases at J, with 5 bases between. CDR3 region: CASRTANTGELFF. DNA of the CDR3: TGTGCCAGCAGGACAGCGAACACCGGGGAGCTGTTTTTT.

The chain couples TRBV3-1 (or the pseudogene TRBV3-2) to TRBJ2-7; TRBD2 is a possible D gene (5 bases). The CDR3 is made up of 13 amino acids. Per the germline V gene, CDR1 is LGHDT and CDR2 is YNNKEL (reference sequence). V lost 3 bases and J 8 bases, leaving 14 bases between the germline ends. In nucleotides, the CDR3 is TGTGCCAGCAGCCATTTGAGTTTCGGGAAGCAGTACTTC. Protein: CASSHLSFGKQYF.

The chain carries TRBV11-2 and TRBJ2-1; D unclear. V lost 5 bases and J lost 5, with 4 bases in between. The CDR3 runs to 11 residues. Germline lookup yields CDR1 SGHAT and CDR2 FQNNGV. DNA for the CDR3: TGTGCCAGCAGCCCACACAATGAGCAGTTCTTC. Its protein product is CASSPHNEQFF. Looking up the rest from reference TRBV11-2 and TRBJ2-1 gives the full variable domain: EAGVAQSPRYKIIEKRQSVAFWCNPISGHATLYWYQQILGQGPKLLIQFQNNGVVDDSQLPKDRFSAERLKGVDSTLKIQPAKLEDSAVYLCASSPHNEQFFGPGTRLTVL.

V is TRBV19 and J is TRBJ2-7; the match to TRBD1 covers 10 bases. J was trimmed by 6 bases and V by 6 bases; bases with no gene match: 8. The CDR3 is 14 residues long. CDR1 LNHDA and CDR2 SQIVND come from the germline V gene (reference sequence). The CDR3 loop reads CASRRGTGVGEQYF. The CDR3 DNA reads as TGTGCCAGTAGGAGGGGGACAGGGGTTGGCGAGCAGTACTTC.

This rearrangement joins TRBV12-3 or TRBV12-4 to TRBJ1-5; D gene unclear. CDR3 length: 13 amino acids. V was shortened by 7 bases and J by 9 bases, with 16 bases between the two germline ends. CDR3 sequence (DNA): TGTGCCAGCACCTCGGACGGGTCAAGGCCCCAGCATTTT. Encoded protein: CASTSDGSRPQHF.

The chain couples TRBV4-2 to TRBJ1-5; D is uncertain. This CDR3 has 14 residues. Trimming left V 4 bases short and J 3 bases short, with 10 bases between. Germline CDR1 is LGHNA and CDR2 is YNFKEQ. The CDR3 protein is CASSPGQDNQPQHF. DNA of the CDR3: TGTGCCAGCAGCCCGGGCCAGGACAATCAGCCCCAGCATTTT.

This chain connects TRBV6-5 to TRBJ1-1; unclear D gene. V was clipped by 2 bases and J by 8 bases, with 18 bases between them. CDR3 length equals 15 residues. Germline CDR1 reads MNHEY; CDR2 reads SVGAGI. CDR3 nucleotides: TGTGCCAGCAGTTACAGTACAGATCTCAGCCTCGAAGCTTTCTTT. Translation gives CASSYSTDLSLEAFF.

The chain joins TRBV10-3 to TRBJ1-2, with TRBD1 matching over 9 bases. The J segment lost 5 bases and the V segment lost 6 bases, leaving 7 bases of the junction unmatched. CDR1 ENHRY and CDR2 SYGVKD come from the germline V gene. The CDR3 has 14 residues. CDR3 nucleotide sequence: TGTGCCATCAGCGCTGGACAGGGGCAATATGGCTACACCTTC. As protein: CAISAGQGQYGYTF.

The rearrangement links TRBV4-3 to TRBJ2-1; perhaps TRBD1 as D (6 bases). The germline gives CDR1 LGHNA, CDR2 YSLEER. Trimming took 5 bases from V and 0 from J, leaving 14 bases between them. CDR3 size: 16 residues. CDR3 nucleotides: TGCGCCAGCAGCGAGTTAGGGGGTTTCTCCTACAATGAGCAGTTCTTC. It specifies CASSELGGFSYNEQFF.

The chain uses TRBV5-4 and TRBJ2-5; D is possibly TRBD1 (5 bases). The CDR3 totals 14 residues. With 1 base removed from V and 5 bases from J, the gap between germline ends came to 12 bases. Germline CDR1 SGHNT, CDR2 YYREEE (reference sequence). The CDR3 loop is CASSLSQGRETQYF. The CDR3 DNA reads as TGTGCCAGCAGCTTGTCGCAGGGTAGGGAGACCCAGTACTTC.

The chain carries TRBV6-2 or TRBV6-3 and TRBJ2-7; D is possibly TRBD1 or TRBD2 (6 bases each). Between the trimmed V and J ends, which lost 3 bases and 4 bases, there was a span of 13 bases. This CDR3 is 14 amino acids long. The germline V gene has CDR1 MNHEY and CDR2 SVGEGT. The CDR3, as DNA: TGTGCCAGCAGTTATGCGGAGGGGGTGTACGAGCAGTACTTC. Its protein product is CASSYAEGVYEQYF.

CDR3 bases: TGTGCCAGCGCCGGGACAGTTTACAATGAGCAGTTCTTC. It yields the protein CASAGTVYNEQFF. The chain employs TRBV6-6 and TRBJ2-1; TRBD1 agrees at 7 bases. There are 13 residues in the CDR3. Trimming at V came to 8 bases and at J to 4 bases, leaving 5 bases not matched to a gene. From germline, CDR1 is MNHNY and CDR2 SVGAGI (reference sequence).

In this sample, this clone turned up once. The V and J genes are TRBV7-7 and TRBJ2-1, with a possible D match to TRBD2 (6 bases). V was clipped by 5 bases and J by 10 bases, with 21 bases between them. The CDR3 extends over 15 amino acids. Germline CDR1 and CDR2: SSHAT and FNYEAQ (reference sequence). DNA of the CDR3: TGTGCCAGCAGCCCGAGACTAGGCGGTGGGGCCGAGCAGTTCTTC. It translates to CASSPRLGGGAEQFF.

The V gene is TRBV9, the J gene TRBJ2-2; D ambiguous. Germline values: CDR1 SGDLS, CDR2 YYNGEE. This CDR3 is 12 amino acids long. Trimming removed 0 bases from V and 7 bases from J, with 4 bases in between. CDR3 residues: CASSVDHGELFF. For the CDR3, the DNA is TGTGCCAGCAGCGTAGATCACGGGGAGCTGTTTTTT. Variable domain in full (rest from reference TRBV9 and TRBJ2-2): DSGVTQTPKHLITATGQRVTLRCSPRSGDLSVYWYQQSLDQGLQFLIQYYNGEERAKGNILERFSAQQFPDLHSELNLSSLELGDSALYFCASSVDHGELFFGEGSRLTVL.

The chain combines TRBV30 with TRBJ1-2; 7 nucleotides agree with TRBD1. The J segment lost 7 bases and the V segment lost 6 bases, leaving 11 bases of the junction unmatched. The CDR3 spans 13 residues. Germline V lookup: CDR1 GTSNPN, CDR2 SVGIG (reference sequence). For the CDR3, the DNA is TGTGCCTGTCTACAAGGGACAGTATCTGGCTACACCTTC. This translates into CACLQGTVSGYTF.

This sequence joins TRBV5-8 and TRBJ1-3; no reliable D call. This CDR3 region has 12 residues. V was shortened by 1 base and J by 4 bases, with 3 bases between the two germline ends. From germline, CDR1 is SGHTS and CDR2 YDEGEE. The CDR3 DNA reads TGTGCCAGCAGCTTGACCGGAAACACCATATATTTT. This gives the protein CASSLTGNTIYF.

This chain links TRBV5-8 with TRBJ1-1; TRBD1 is a possible D gene (6 bases). Trimming left V 4 bases short and J 10 bases short, with 17 bases between. The CDR3 covers 13 residues. CDR1 is SGHTS and CDR2 is YDEGEE in the germline V gene. The CDR3 nucleotides read TGTGCCAGCAGCCCAAATCAGGGGACCCCAGCTTTCTTT. It yields the protein CASSPNQGTPAFF.

The V gene is TRBV6-5, the J gene TRBJ1-4; 8 positions match TRBD1. Germline CDR1 and CDR2: MNHEY and SVGAGI. The CDR3 loop spans 13 amino acids. Losses at the gene ends were 8 bases for V and 3 bases for J; bases not matched to a gene: 2. CDR3: CASQGAANEKLFF. The CDR3 nucleotides are TGTGCCAGCCAGGGGGCGGCTAATGAAAAACTGTTTTTT.

The chain recombines TRBV19 with TRBJ1-2, with D possibly being TRBD1 (6 bases). Germline V CDR1 and CDR2: LNHDA, SQIVND (reference sequence). This CDR3 has 17 residues. V was pared by 5 bases and J by 4 bases, with 23 bases between. The CDR3 protein is CASSEDHGGPEGYGYTF. For the CDR3, the DNA is TGTGCCAGTAGTGAGGATCATGGGGGGCCCGAGGGCTATGGCTACACCTTC.

This chain links TRBV5-1 with TRBJ1-5; D is ambiguous. CDR1 is SGHRS, CDR2 YFSETQ, per germline. Deletions cut 0 bases from V and 0 bases from J, with 1 base between. There are 13 residues in the CDR3. For the CDR3, the DNA is TGCGCCAGCAGCTTGGATAGCAATCAGCCCCAGCATTTT. Protein sequence: CASSLDSNQPQHF. The full variable domain, its missing parts supplied by reference TRBV5-1 and TRBJ1-5, is KAGVTQTPRYLIKTRGQQVTLSCSPISGHRSVSWYQQTPGQGLQFLFEYFSETQRNKGNFPGRFSGRQFSNSRSEMNVSTLELGDSALYLCASSLDSNQPQHFGDGTRLSIL.

This sequence joins TRBV27 and TRBJ2-7; 7 positions match TRBD1. The germline V gene encodes CDR1 MNHEY and CDR2 SMNVEV (reference sequence). V lost 2 bases to trimming and J lost 5 bases; unmatched junction nucleotides: 6. The CDR3 has 14 amino acids. The CDR3 protein is CASSLQGQINEQYF. CDR3 DNA: TGTGCCAGCAGTTTACAGGGACAGATAAACGAGCAGTACTTC.

This rearrangement joins TRBV18 to TRBJ2-5; 9 bases map to TRBD1. The CDR3 has 15 amino acids. The germline V gene encodes CDR1 KGHSH and CDR2 LQKENI. The ends lost 5 bases at V and 5 bases at J; junction bases unmatched: 9. The CDR3 here is CASSEQGARGETQYF. Here the CDR3 DNA reads TGTGCCAGCTCAGAACAGGGGGCTCGTGGTGAGACCCAGTACTTC.

This chain connects TRBV5-1 to TRBJ2-1, with TRBD1 matching 10 bases. V lost 6 bases to trimming and J lost 8 bases; unmatched junction nucleotides: 11. CDR3 length: 15 amino acids. In germline, CDR1 is SGHRS, CDR2 YFSETQ. This chain's CDR3 is CASNGPGTGVHEQFF. The CDR3 bases are TGCGCCAGCAACGGACCCGGGACAGGGGTGCATGAGCAGTTCTTC.

Here the CDR3 DNA reads TGTGCCAGCAGCGTCACTAAGACAACTAGCACAGATACGCAGTATTTT. Its translation: CASSVTKTTSTDTQYF. The chain carries TRBV9 and TRBJ2-3; no definite D call. V was cut by 2 bases and J by 0 bases, with 13 bases left in between. CDR3 length equals 16 residues. Germline lookup yields CDR1 SGDLS and CDR2 YYNGEE.

Details on this clone: The sample contains more than one DNA sequence encoding this CDR3. The J gene is TRBJ1-4, the V gene TRBV7-8, with TRBD1 identical over 9 bases. Germline values: CDR1 SGHVS, CDR2 FQNEAQ. CDR3 length: 14 residues. After removal of 5 bases from V and 8 bases from J, the junction contained 6 bases not matched to a gene. The CDR3 loop reads CASSPGQGGEKLFF. The CDR3 DNA reads TGTGCCAGCAGCCCGGGACAGGGTGGGGAAAAACTGTTTTTT.

The chain has TRBV2 and TRBJ1-5; tentatively, D is TRBD1 (5 bases). CDR3 length: 14 amino acids. The V and J ends lost 6 bases and 3 bases respectively, with 12 bases between them. Germline V lookup: CDR1 SNHLY, CDR2 FYNNEI. The CDR3 spells CASSEGRTNQPQHF. The CDR3 DNA sequence: TGTGCCAGCAGCGAGGGACGGACCAATCAGCCCCAGCATTTT.

The V and J genes are TRBV15 and TRBJ1-6; 7 bases line up with TRBD1. Trimming took 0 bases from V and 5 from J; bases not matched to a gene: 7. The CDR3 has 17 amino acids. Looked up from germline, CDR1 is LNHNV and CDR2 is YYDKDF (reference sequence). The CDR3 DNA is TGTGCCACCAGCAGAGACAGGACAGGATTAAATAATTCACCCCTCCACTTT. This gives the protein CATSRDRTGLNNSPLHF. The variable domain in full, with the rest retrieved from reference TRBV15 and TRBJ1-6, is DAMVIQNPRYQVTQFGKPVTLSCSQTLNHNVMYWYQQKSSQAPKLLFHYYDKDFNNEADTPDNFQSRRPNTSFCFLDIRSPGLGDTAMYLCATSRDRTGLNNSPLHFGNGTRLTVT.